The T cell receptor beta chain under discussion was sequenced for a study of long-term antiretroviral therapy in people with HIV. Study-wide points: Before ART, certain clones expanded, and these dominated the repertoire at all time points. Collection of the blood took place between the mid-2000s and the late 2010s. The ART regimens in use then may have been less effective than current ones.

Everyone in the study who had HIV was treated in the United States. The study used samples holding 1-10 million cryopreserved PBMC before DNA extraction. Assay version v3.0 of immunoSEQ was used, and it was run at survey level. Data came from immunoSEQ multiplex PCR; TCRdb stores just in-frame clones and leaves some out. The top ten clones hold roughly 15% of a sample with about 16,000 clones, 81% of them seen once. The sample holds one count of this clone. What it binds is not known. V was shortened by 5 bases and J by 7 bases, with 24 bases between the two germline ends. The CDR3 loop spans 17 amino acids. Germline CDR1 reads LNHDA; CDR2 reads SQIVND (reference sequence).

The chain recombines TRBV19 with TRBJ2-1, with TRBD1 as a possible D gene (6 bases). This material consisted of unsorted PBMCs, taken about 1.2 years before starting antiretroviral therapy. This TCR was recovered from a man aged 25 to 45 with HIV. The CDR3, as DNA: TGTGCCAGTAGTCCCTCTAGAACGGCAGGGGCCACTAATGAGCAGTTCTTC. Translating gives CASSPSRTAGATNEQFF.